This TCR beta chain comes out of a study of shared clonotypes between healthy human individuals. Study results and caveats: In this cohort, only blood was sampled, and tissue repertoires likely differ.

As for this clone: Its specificity is unknown.

Germline CDR1 and CDR2: SGHTA and FQGNSA. The CDR3 has 14 residues. V was pared by 1 base and J by 0 bases, with 6 bases between. TCRdb's table, derived via immunoSEQ multiplex PCR, lists solely in-frame clones and lacks some. The sample records more than 1 million clones, more than 75% being singletons. The sequencing sample was made of memory CD4+ T cells from PBMCs. This sample's subset: CD45RA-negative fraction. The chain combines TRBV7-2 with TRBJ1-1, with D unresolved. The TCR was taken from a man in his late teens or twenties in good health. Some clones in this sample may be carry-over from other donors' samples. CDR3 sequence reads: CASSLGSMNTEAFF. The CDR3 DNA reads TGTGCCAGCAGCTTAGGGAGCATGAACACTGAAGCTTTCTTT.